These 14 T cell receptor beta chains originate from one sample sequenced in a study of human T cells and chemical hapten exposure. TCRdb reanalysed the RACE reads using MiXCR and keeps one entry per CDR3 protein. This table holds more than 85,000 distinct CDR3 sequences, 30% to 35% found once. Time point in this sample: patch test 3, about 24 weeks after DPC sensitization. Treatment denoted: therapeutic diphenylcyclopropenone sensitization with weekly scalp DPC. The sequencing here drew on whole blood, taken in connection with sensitization to the hapten diphenylcyclopropenone (DPC). Receptor source: a man between 35 and 55 years old with alopecia areata. Some clones in this sample may be carry-over from other donors' samples.

This clonotype was counted between two and nine times. The chain combines TRBV28 with TRBJ2-1; tentative D call: TRBD2 (5 bases). The CDR3 has 15 residues. The V end lost 10 bases, the J end lost 0 bases, and 16 bases lay between the germline ends. CDR1 is MDHEN, CDR2 SYDVKM, per germline. The CDR3 sequence is CANNKSGRSYNEQFF. The CDR3 DNA follows: TGTGCCAACAATAAGAGCGGCCGCTCCTACAATGAGCAGTTCTTC. The full variable domain, rest sourced from reference TRBV28 and TRBJ2-1, is DVKVTQSSRYLVKRTGEKVFLECVQDMDHENMFWYRQDPGLGLRLIYFSYDVKMKEKGDIPEGYSVSREKKERFSLILESASTNQTSMYLCANNKSGRSYNEQFFGPGTRLTVL.

This CDR3 reads CASSPSGGANEQYV. CDR3 nucleotides: TGTGCCAGCAGCCCCTCTGGGGGGGCGAACGAGCAGTACGTC. The chain recombines TRBV11-3 with TRBJ2-7, with D tentatively TRBD2 (7 bases). The CDR3 runs 14 residues. The germline CDR1 and CDR2 sequences are SGHNT and YENEEA. V was pared by 5 bases and J by 5 bases, with 16 bases between.

This clonotype was recorded a few times. The chain is built from TRBV6-1 and TRBJ2-5; 8 nucleotides align to TRBD2. V dropped 1 base and J dropped 3; count of bases not matched to a gene: 4. The CDR3 has 15 residues. The V gene's germline CDR1 is MNHNS and CDR2 SASEGT. Here the CDR3 reads CASSEGWRGEETQYF. The CDR3 region has the DNA TGTGCCAGCAGTGAAGGGTGGCGGGGGGAAGAGACCCAGTACTTC.

This clonotype has more than one count but fewer than ten. This chain connects TRBV24-1 to TRBJ2-3, with TRBD2 matching over 7 bases. The V gene end was trimmed by 8 bases and the J gene end by 1 base; junction bases not matched to a gene: 11. Looked up from germline, CDR1 is KGHDR and CDR2 is SFDVKD. The CDR3 totals 16 residues. CDR3 sequence (DNA): TGTGCCACCACCGGAGCGGGGTCAATGGGCACAGATACGCAGTATTTT. Translation: CATTGAGSMGTDTQYF.

A few counts support this clonotype. V usage is TRBV7-8 and J usage is TRBJ1-6, with 11 bases that match TRBD1. Per the germline V gene, CDR1 is SGHVS and CDR2 is FQNEAQ. V shed 5 bases, J shed 8 bases, and the junction held 5 bases outside the gene matches. The CDR3 consists of 15 residues. The DNA of the CDR3 is TGTGCCAGCAGCCAGGGACAGGGGGGACATTCACCCCTCCACTTT. Translated, it gives CASSQGQGGHSPLHF.

This sequence joins TRBV12-3 or TRBV12-4 and TRBJ2-1; tentatively, D is TRBD2 (7 bases). The V end lost 2 bases, the J end lost 12 bases, and 14 bases lay between the germline ends. This CDR3 has 13 residues. In DNA form, the CDR3 reads TGTGCCAGCAGTTTATCCGCGGGGGCGGCGCAGTTCTTC. The encoded protein is CASSLSAGAAQFF.

The chain carries TRBV19 and TRBJ1-6, with D unclear. This CDR3 is built from 13 residues. CDR1 is LNHDA, CDR2 SQIVND, per germline (reference sequence). V lost 6 bases, J lost 8 bases, and 11 bases lay in between. This CDR3 is CASSWRRDSPLHF. CDR3 coding DNA: TGTGCCAGTAGCTGGCGTCGGGATTCACCCCTCCACTTT.

The table lists this clonotype with a count of one. The rearrangement links TRBV4-1 to TRBJ2-1; no clear D gene. The germline V and J ends were trimmed by 0 bases and 8 bases, with 17 bases remaining between them. The CDR3 has 16 amino acids. Germline V gives CDR1 MGHRA, CDR2 YSYEKL. CDR3 residues: CASSQDGYPTPHEQFF. CDR3 bases: TGCGCCAGCAGCCAAGATGGCTACCCAACACCTCATGAGCAGTTCTTC.

This clonotype was counted once. The CDR3 region has the DNA TGTGCCAGCAGCCAAGCGACTAGCGGGAGAAGGAGGGAGCAGTACTTC. Its protein is CASSQATSGRRREQYF. The rearrangement links TRBV3-1 to TRBJ2-7, with 12 positions matching TRBD2. This CDR3 has 16 amino acids. With V trimmed by 1 base and J by 7 bases, 8 bases remained unmatched. Germline loops: CDR1 LGHDT, CDR2 YNNKEL (reference sequence).

The chain is built from TRBV29-1 and TRBJ2-7; TRBD1 aligns across 11 bases. V was pared by 2 bases and J by 0 bases, with 6 bases of the junction left unmatched. The CDR3 is 16 residues long. The germline V gene has CDR1 SQVTM and CDR2 ANQGSEA. DNA for the CDR3: TGCAGCGTTGAAATATTCGGGACAGGGGGCTCCTACGAGCAGTACTTC. Its protein is CSVEIFGTGGSYEQYF.

The V call is TRBV7-2, the J call TRBJ2-1; no reliable D call. Germline-derived CDR1 and CDR2 are SGHTA and FQGNSA. This CDR3 is 15 amino acids long. V was pared by 5 bases and J by 6 bases, with 17 bases between. The CDR3 DNA follows: TGTGCCAGCAGCCCCACGGCAGGCCCTGGCAATGAGCAGTTCTTC. This gives the protein CASSPTAGPGNEQFF.

This clonotype was seen once. This rearrangement joins TRBV12-3 or TRBV12-4 to TRBJ1-1, with 7 bases that match TRBD1. The CDR3 is 13 residues long. V dropped 3 bases and J dropped 11; count of bases not matched to a gene: 9. DNA for the CDR3: TGTGCCAGCAGTTTCGACAGGGCCGGGGTCGCTTTCTTT. Residues: CASSFDRAGVAFF.

CDR3 loop: CASNYGTRRKNEQFF. The CDR3 DNA reads as TGTGCCAGCAATTACGGGACCCGGCGGAAAAATGAGCAGTTCTTC. The chain couples TRBV7-2 to TRBJ2-1, with D perhaps TRBD1 or TRBD2 (5 bases each). Between the trimmed V and J ends, which lost 7 bases and 7 bases, there was a span of 20 bases. Germline CDR1 SGHTA, CDR2 FQGNSA. There are 15 residues in the CDR3.

This clonotype appeared a few times. The chain couples TRBV12-3 or TRBV12-4 to TRBJ2-7; D is unclear. V dropped 1 base and J dropped 3 bases, with 7 bases sitting between them. CDR3 length equals 13 residues. The CDR3 sequence: CASSLGSSYEQYF. For the CDR3, the DNA is TGTGCCAGCAGTTTAGGGAGCAGCTACGAGCAGTACTTC.